The 5 T cell receptor beta chains below were found in one sample sequenced in a study of CD8+ T cells in alopecia areata listed by TCRdb under 2018. Libraries were built with the immunoSEQ multiplex PCR assay. For TCR sequencing, RNA was extracted from every sample and reverse transcribed into cDNA to serve as template. This is the immuneACCESS table as TCRdb keeps it, with only in-frame sequences that have V and J called. A part of the clones is gone; compared with another copy, unresolved V genes explain less than half, and the rest is unexplained. Here the sample has hundreds of thousands of clones; roughly 69% occur a single time. Clones ranked in the top ten supply around 1.2% of the sample. This specimen's time point label, per the study, means: baseline before oral tofacitinib. The sequencing here drew on CD4+ T cells sorted from blood, taken at week 0. These TCRs come from a human donor with alopecia areata.

Of note for this clone: The same CDR3 is also encoded by other DNA sequences in this sample. CDR3 region: CASSLGLNTEAFF. As DNA, the CDR3 is TGCGCCAGCAGCTTGGGTCTCAACACTGAAGCTTTCTTT. This chain joins TRBV5-1 and TRBJ1-1; D unclear. The V end lost 0 bases, the J end lost 2 bases, and 5 bases lay between the germline ends. The germline V gene encodes CDR1 SGHRS and CDR2 YFSETQ. There are 13 residues in the CDR3.

The chain recombines TRBV6-5 with TRBJ2-5; 12 bases agree with TRBD1. Germline CDR1 MNHEY, CDR2 SVGAGI. V dropped 0 bases and J dropped 5; count of bases not matched to a gene: 4. The CDR3 is made up of 16 amino acids. CDR3 bases: TGTGCCAGCAGTTACTCCGGGACAGGGGGCCCGGAGACCCAGTACTTC. This gives the protein CASSYSGTGGPETQYF.

This clone has only a few counts. The chain links TRBV29-1 to TRBJ2-7; D is possibly TRBD2 (5 bases). V was pared by 2 bases and J by 3 bases, with 11 bases between. This CDR3 comprises 13 residues. CDR1 and CDR2 from the germline V gene are SQVTM and ANQGSEA. The CDR3 DNA is TGCAGCGTTGAACTGGACTTAGGCTACGAGCAGTACTTC. It specifies CSVELDLGYEQYF.

There are a few counts of this clone. This rearrangement joins TRBV5-6 to TRBJ2-7; a possible D gene is TRBD1 (5 bases). The CDR3 spans 15 residues. Per the germline V gene, CDR1 is SGHDT and CDR2 is YYEEEE. V was pared by 2 bases and J by 2 bases, with 14 bases between. The CDR3 spells CASSFGSTATYEQYF. The CDR3 nucleotides read TGTGCCAGCAGCTTTGGGTCGACAGCGACCTACGAGCAGTACTTC.

The chain joins TRBV30 to TRBJ1-1; TRBD1 might be the D (5 bases). CDR3 size: 15 residues. The germline gives CDR1 GTSNPN, CDR2 SVGIG (reference sequence). V shed 2 bases and J shed 2 bases, with 15 bases lying between them. CDR3 region: CAWSKGPGLNTEAFF. CDR3 sequence (DNA): TGTGCCTGGAGTAAGGGACCAGGGCTCAACACTGAAGCTTTCTTT. The whole variable domain, filled in from reference TRBV30 and TRBJ1-1, reads SQTIHQWPATLVQPVGSPLSLECTVEGTSNPNLYWYRQAAGRGLQLLFYSVGIGQISSEVPQNLSASRPQDRQFILSSKKLLLSDSGFYLCAWSKGPGLNTEAFFGQGTRLTVV.